The 18 T cell receptor beta chains below all came from one sample that was sequenced in a study of cytomegalovirus exposure and HLA in healthy donors. This PCR relied on a set of 60 Vbeta primers and 13 Jbeta primers. Repertoires were generated with immunoSEQ multiplex PCR, while TCRdb's copy carries only in-frame clones and drops some. Found here are roughly 150,000 clones, about 74% of them singletons; the top ten hold 3.1%. Sequencing was carried out using PBMCs. Receptor source: a man in his forties in good health and CMV-seronegative.

The chain is built from TRBV5-8 and TRBJ2-1, with D tentatively TRBD2 (6 bases). The V and J ends lost 0 bases and 0 bases respectively, with 10 bases between them. This CDR3 is built from 16 residues. Germline CDR1 is SGHTS and CDR2 is YDEGEE. This CDR3 reads CASSLVGGNSYNEQFF. In nucleotides, the CDR3 is TGTGCCAGCAGCTTGGTTGGGGGGAACTCCTACAATGAGCAGTTCTTC.

This chain connects TRBV7-9 to TRBJ2-1; 9 bases map to TRBD1. V lost 5 bases to trimming and J lost 4 bases; unmatched junction nucleotides: 6. From germline, CDR1 is SEHNR and CDR2 FQNEAQ (reference sequence). The CDR3 runs 15 residues. The chain's CDR3 is CASSLGGQGYNEQFF. The CDR3 nucleotides read TGTGCCAGCAGCCTCGGGGGACAGGGATACAATGAGCAGTTCTTC.

The rearrangement links TRBV27 to TRBJ1-2; D is perhaps TRBD1 (5 bases). V was trimmed by 6 bases and J by 2 bases, leaving 13 bases between them. CDR1 and CDR2 (germline): MNHEY, SMNVEV (reference sequence). The CDR3 contains 14 residues. The CDR3 nucleotides are TGTGCCAGCAGGCGGGGTGACAGAAACTATGGCTACACCTTC. This encodes CASRRGDRNYGYTF.

This chain uses TRBV29-1 with TRBJ1-1, with 7 bases fitting TRBD1. The V and J ends lost 6 bases and 5 bases, in that order; junction bases with no gene match: 15. The germline CDR1 and CDR2 sequences are SQVTM and ANQGSEA. The CDR3 is made up of 15 amino acids. In nucleotides, the CDR3 is TGCAGCGTGGCGGGGACAGTAGGGGATAGAACTGAAGCTTTCTTT. This translates into CSVAGTVGDRTEAFF.

The chain uses TRBV9 and TRBJ2-7, with 12 bases lining up with TRBD2. The V gene end was trimmed by 4 bases and the J gene end by 4 bases; junction bases not matched to a gene: 9. The CDR3 consists of 16 residues. Germline CDR1 is SGDLS and CDR2 is YYNGEE. The CDR3 sequence: CASSPSSGGVQYEQYF. CDR3 DNA: TGTGCCAGCAGCCCTTCTAGCGGGGGGGTCCAATACGAGCAGTACTTC.

The chain has TRBV4-3 and TRBJ2-3; D perhaps matches TRBD1 (5 bases). This CDR3 is built from 21 residues. V dropped 1 base and J dropped 0 bases, with 26 bases sitting between them. Germline CDR1 LGHNA, CDR2 YSLEER. The CDR3 region is CASSQAPSSPTEHHSTDTQYF. The CDR3 DNA follows: TGCGCCAGCAGCCAAGCCCCCTCAAGCCCGACAGAACACCATAGCACAGATACGCAGTATTTT.

The V and J genes are TRBV25-1 and TRBJ2-1, with a possible D match to TRBD2 (5 bases). Trimming removed 5 bases from V and 0 bases from J, with 20 bases in between. The CDR3 is 18 residues long. Germline V gene data show CDR1 as MGHDK and CDR2 as SYGVNS. The CDR3 DNA reads as TGTGCCAGCAGTAAGGACGAGACTTCCACTAGCTCCTACAATGAGCAGTTCTTC. Translating it yields CASSKDETSTSSYNEQFF.

The rearrangement links TRBV2 to TRBJ2-3, with TRBD1 identical over 8 bases. The germline V gene encodes CDR1 SNHLY and CDR2 FYNNEI. The ends lost 6 bases at V and 2 bases at J; junction bases unmatched: 4. CDR3 length: 14 amino acids. CDR3 DNA sequence: TGTGCCAGCAGGATGGGACAGGACACAGATACGCAGTATTTT. This gives the protein CASRMGQDTDTQYF.

V usage is TRBV30 and J usage is TRBJ2-5, with 8 bases aligning to TRBD2. The CDR3 contains 15 residues. The trim removed 2 bases at V and 5 bases at J, leaving 10 bases unmatched. Germline CDR1 is GTSNPN and CDR2 is SVGIG (reference sequence). CDR3 nucleotides: TGTGCCTGGAGTCTATCAGGCGGGGGGACGGAGACCCAGTACTTC. Protein product: CAWSLSGGGTETQYF.

This clone was counted a single time. The rearrangement links TRBV6-5 to TRBJ1-4; D perhaps matches TRBD1 (5 bases). Germline V CDR1 and CDR2: MNHEY, SVGAGI. Trimming took 0 bases from V and 6 from J, leaving 11 bases between them. The CDR3 spans 15 residues. CDR3 nucleotide sequence: TGTGCCAGCAGTTACTCGTTCAGGGCTGATGAAAAACTGTTTTTT. Protein sequence: CASSYSFRADEKLFF.

The CDR3 DNA is TGTGCCAGCAGCTTAGAGGGAGGACGGGCCCAGTTCTTC. Translated: CASSLEGGRAQFF. The rearrangement links TRBV7-9 to TRBJ2-1, with TRBD2 as a possible D gene (6 bases). This CDR3 has 13 amino acids. Between the trimmed V and J ends, which lost 1 base and 13 bases, there was a span of 14 bases. Germline CDR1 SEHNR, CDR2 FQNEAQ (reference sequence).

In DNA, the CDR3 is TGCAGCGCCGCAAGGGGGTATCTCTCAGATACGCAGTATTTT. Protein product: CSAARGYLSDTQYF. The chain couples TRBV29-1 to TRBJ2-3; a possible D gene is TRBD1 (6 bases). CDR3 length equals 14 residues. V was shortened by 7 bases and J by 4 bases, with 18 bases between the two germline ends. Germline values: CDR1 SQVTM, CDR2 ANQGSEA.

The V and J genes are TRBV5-1 and TRBJ2-1; no clear D gene. The V and J ends lost 3 bases and 1 base respectively, with 11 bases between them. The CDR3 has 15 residues. Germline V gene lookup returns CDR1 SGHRS and CDR2 YFSETQ. CDR3 nucleotide sequence: TGCGCCAGCAGCTCTTGGGCAGGATCCTACAATGAGCAGTTCTTC. It specifies CASSSWAGSYNEQFF. Filled out from reference TRBV5-1 and TRBJ2-1, the complete variable domain reads KAGVTQTPRYLIKTRGQQVTLSCSPISGHRSVSWYQQTPGQGLQFLFEYFSETQRNKGNFPGRFSGRQFSNSRSEMNVSTLELGDSALYLCASSSWAGSYNEQFFGPGTRLTVL.

The chain has TRBV11-2 and TRBJ2-5; TRBD1 matches 9 bases. The CDR3 has 17 residues. The germline V gene encodes CDR1 SGHAT and CDR2 FQNNGV. Trimming at V came to 1 base and at J to 5 bases, leaving 11 bases not matched to a gene. CDR3 in DNA: TGTGCCAGCAGCTTAGGGGCCGGGACAGGGATGAGGGAGACCCAGTACTTC. This sequence encodes CASSLGAGTGMRETQYF.

This chain links TRBV7-6 with TRBJ1-1, with 7 bases fitting TRBD1. The CDR3 has 16 amino acids. V lost 5 bases to trimming and J lost 4 bases; unmatched junction nucleotides: 13. Looked up from germline, CDR1 is SGHVS and CDR2 is FNYEAQ. CDR3 DNA sequence: TGTGCCAGCAGCCCGCCGCGAAGGGGGCGCGTCACTGAAGCTTTCTTT. Its translation: CASSPPRRGRVTEAFF.

This chain links TRBV5-1 with TRBJ2-2, with 11 bases lining up with TRBD2. Losses at the gene ends were 6 bases for V and 11 bases for J; bases not matched to a gene: 15. Germline V lookup: CDR1 SGHRS, CDR2 YFSETQ. The CDR3 length is 16 residues. In nucleotides, the CDR3 is TGCGCCAGCACCCTAGGACCCACTAGCGGGAGATTTGAGCTGTTTTTT. As protein: CASTLGPTSGRFELFF.

This chain connects TRBV28 to TRBJ2-1, with 10 bases aligning to TRBD1. With V trimmed by 6 bases and J by 6 bases, 8 bases remained unmatched. CDR1 and CDR2 (germline): MDHEN, SYDVKM. This CDR3 comprises 15 residues. CDR3 coding DNA: TGTGCCAGCAGCCCCTGGGGACAGGGGTTCAATGAGCAGTTCTTC. Its protein product is CASSPWGQGFNEQFF.

This rearrangement joins TRBV7-2 to TRBJ1-1, with TRBD1 as a possible D gene (6 bases). V was pared by 5 bases and J by 2 bases, with 9 bases between. The CDR3 extends over 13 amino acids. The germline gives CDR1 SGHTA, CDR2 FQGNSA. The CDR3 loop is CASSQDSNTEAFF. CDR3 nucleotides: TGTGCCAGCAGCCAGGACAGCAACACTGAAGCTTTCTTT.